This TCR beta chain was identified in a study of cytomegalovirus exposure and HLA in healthy donors. This clone showed up just a few times. Its antigen is as yet unknown. V lost 5 bases, J lost 6 bases, and 2 bases stayed unmatched. The germline CDR1 and CDR2 sequences are SGHTA and FQGTGA. CDR3 size: 12 residues. The study sampled nominally healthy donors, though unrecorded immune exposures were likely. This PCR relied on a set of 60 Vbeta primers and 13 Jbeta primers. Clones were sequenced by immunoSEQ multiplex PCR, and TCRdb holds only the in-frame ones, with some missing. The table includes fewer than 180,000 clones, about 60% detected once. Overall study results and limits: Relative to equally common others, HLA-associated TCR beta chains showed greater clonal expansion in a later analysis.

The sequenced sample was PBMCs. This rearrangement joins TRBV7-3 to TRBJ2-3; 7 bases fit TRBD1. This clonotype was sampled from an older woman in good health and CMV-seropositive. The CDR3 DNA reads TGTGCCAGCAGCAGGGACAGTGATACGCAGTATTTT. Its translation: CASSRDSDTQYF.